This T cell receptor (beta chain) was recovered during a study of lymphopenia after photon versus proton radiotherapy. Study findings and constraints: Relative stability marked proton patients; photon patients lost diversity and naive cells. A bigger post-nadir fall in TCR diversity correlated inversely with survival time in deceased patients. Survival link was tested only in deceased patients; proton benefit remains a possibility.

Germline CDR1 SEHNR, CDR2 FQNEAQ (reference sequence). V trimming: 3 bases; J trimming: 6 bases; junction bases outside the gene matches: 13. The CDR3 spans 16 residues. Some clones are missing from TCRdb's copy, which holds only in-frame ones; the method was immunoSEQ multiplex PCR. The sample includes tens of thousands of clones, less than 85% of them seen just once. With respect to this clone: Its specificity is unknown.

The genes are TRBV7-9 and TRBJ1-2, with 7 bases lining up with TRBD1. The material sequenced was peripheral blood, taken from a patient treated with proton-based radiotherapy. The sequence came from a man between 60 and 70 years old with pancreatic cancer. The CDR3 nucleotides are TGTGCCAGCAGCTTGGCTTACAGAGACAGGGAGGATGGCTACACCTTC. It codes for CASSLAYRDREDGYTF. Filled out from reference TRBV7-9 and TRBJ1-2, the complete variable domain reads DTGVSQNPRHKITKRGQNVTFRCDPISEHNRLYWYRQTLGQGPEFLTYFQNEAQLEKSRLLSDRFSAERPKGSFSTLEIQRTEQGDSAMYLCASSLAYRDREDGYTFGSGTRLTVV.